What follows is one TCR beta chain and its context. The antigen remains undetermined. The CDR3 is 16 amino acids. The data derive from a study of cytomegalovirus exposure and HLA in healthy donors. The study, taken as a whole, reports: Published work reported that the classifier diagnosed cytomegalovirus status with high specificity and sensitivity.

The PCR employed 60 Vbeta primers together with 13 Jbeta primers. Libraries were prepared by immunoSEQ multiplex PCR; TCRdb keeps only in-frame clonotypes and omits some of them. The table lists more than 90,000 clones, 81% of them singletons. The chain uses TRBV12-2 and TRBJ2-3; the table's TRBD2 call for D was not verified on the DNA. TRBV12-2 constitutes a pseudogene. This TCR came from a woman aged 70-85 years in good health and CMV-seropositive. The sample consisted of PBMCs. CDR3 coding DNA: TGTGCAAGTCGCTTAATCCCTACCTACTCCTCAGATACGCAGTATTTT. Protein: CASRLIPTYSSDTQYF.